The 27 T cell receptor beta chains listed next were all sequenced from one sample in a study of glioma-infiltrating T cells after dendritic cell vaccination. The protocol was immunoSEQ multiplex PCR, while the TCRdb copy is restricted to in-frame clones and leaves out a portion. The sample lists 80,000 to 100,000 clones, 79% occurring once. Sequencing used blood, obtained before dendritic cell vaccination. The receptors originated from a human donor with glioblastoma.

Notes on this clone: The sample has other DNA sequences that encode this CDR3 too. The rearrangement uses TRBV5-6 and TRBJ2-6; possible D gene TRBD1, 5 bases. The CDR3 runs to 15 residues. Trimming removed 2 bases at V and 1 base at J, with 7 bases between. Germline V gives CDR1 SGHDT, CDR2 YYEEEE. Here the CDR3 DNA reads TGTGCCAGCAGCTTAAGGGGTTCTGGGGCCAACGTCCTGACTTTC. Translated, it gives CASSLRGSGANVLTF.

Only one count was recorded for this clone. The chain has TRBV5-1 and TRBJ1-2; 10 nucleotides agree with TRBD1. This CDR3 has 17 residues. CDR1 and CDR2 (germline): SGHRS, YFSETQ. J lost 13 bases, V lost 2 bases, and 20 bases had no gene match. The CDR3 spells CASSFAGTGAAKDSSTF. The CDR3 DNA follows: TGCGCCAGCAGCTTCGCAGGGACAGGGGCCGCTAAAGACTCGTCCACCTTC. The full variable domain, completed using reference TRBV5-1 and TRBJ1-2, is KAGVTQTPRYLIKTRGQQVTLSCSPISGHRSVSWYQQTPGQGLQFLFEYFSETQRNKGNFPGRFSGRQFSNSRSEMNVSTLELGDSALYLCASSFAGTGAAKDSSTFGSGTRLTVV.

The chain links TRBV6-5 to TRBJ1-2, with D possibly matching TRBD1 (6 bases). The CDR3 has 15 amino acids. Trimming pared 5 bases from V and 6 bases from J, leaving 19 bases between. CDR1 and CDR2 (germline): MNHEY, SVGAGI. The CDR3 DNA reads TGTGCCAGCAGTCCCAAGAGGGGGACAAGGGATGGCTACACCTTC. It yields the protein CASSPKRGTRDGYTF.

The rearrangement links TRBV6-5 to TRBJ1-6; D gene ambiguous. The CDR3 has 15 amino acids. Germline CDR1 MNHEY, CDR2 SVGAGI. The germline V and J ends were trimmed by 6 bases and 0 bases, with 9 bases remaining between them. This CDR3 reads CASRRGSSYNSPLHF. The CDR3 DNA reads TGTGCCAGCAGACGAGGGAGCTCCTATAATTCACCCCTCCACTTT.

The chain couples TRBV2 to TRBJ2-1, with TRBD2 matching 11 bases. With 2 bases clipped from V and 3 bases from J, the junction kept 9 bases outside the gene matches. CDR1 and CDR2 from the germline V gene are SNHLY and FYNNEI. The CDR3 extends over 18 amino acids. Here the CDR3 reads CASSEWGLAGGLYNEQFF. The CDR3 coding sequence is TGTGCCAGCAGTGAATGGGGGCTAGCGGGAGGACTCTACAATGAGCAGTTCTTC.

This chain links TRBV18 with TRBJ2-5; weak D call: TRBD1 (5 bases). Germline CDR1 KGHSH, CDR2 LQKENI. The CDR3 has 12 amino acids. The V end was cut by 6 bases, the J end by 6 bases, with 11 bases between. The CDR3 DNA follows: TGTGCCAGCTCCCTGACAGAGAAGACCCAGTACTTC. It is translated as CASSLTEKTQYF.

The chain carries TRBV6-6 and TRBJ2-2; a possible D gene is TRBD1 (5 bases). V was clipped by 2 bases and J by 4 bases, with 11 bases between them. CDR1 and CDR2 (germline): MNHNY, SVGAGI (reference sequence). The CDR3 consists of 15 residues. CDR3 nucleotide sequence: TGTGCCAGCAGTTACATAGGGGTGGGCACCGGGGAGCTGTTTTTT. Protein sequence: CASSYIGVGTGELFF.

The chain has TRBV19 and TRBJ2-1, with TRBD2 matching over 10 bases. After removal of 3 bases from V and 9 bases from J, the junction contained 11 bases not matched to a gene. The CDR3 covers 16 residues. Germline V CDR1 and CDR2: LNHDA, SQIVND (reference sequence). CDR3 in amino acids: CASSILVSGGSSEQFF. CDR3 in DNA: TGTGCCAGTAGTATTTTGGTTAGCGGGGGGAGTAGTGAGCAGTTCTTC.

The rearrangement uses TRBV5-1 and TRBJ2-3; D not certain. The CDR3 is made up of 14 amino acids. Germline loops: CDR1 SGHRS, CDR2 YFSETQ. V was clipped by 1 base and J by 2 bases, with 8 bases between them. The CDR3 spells CASSLYQNTDTQYF. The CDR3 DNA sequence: TGCGCCAGCAGCTTGTACCAGAACACAGATACGCAGTATTTT.

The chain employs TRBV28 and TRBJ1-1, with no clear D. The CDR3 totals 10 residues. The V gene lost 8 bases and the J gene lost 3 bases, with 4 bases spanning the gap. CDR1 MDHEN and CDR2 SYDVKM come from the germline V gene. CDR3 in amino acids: CASQDTEAFF. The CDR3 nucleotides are TGTGCCAGCCAGGACACTGAAGCTTTCTTT.

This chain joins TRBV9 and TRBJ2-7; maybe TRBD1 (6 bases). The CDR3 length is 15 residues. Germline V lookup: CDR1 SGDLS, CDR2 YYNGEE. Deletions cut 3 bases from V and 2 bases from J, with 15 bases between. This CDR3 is CASSGTQGPTYEQYF. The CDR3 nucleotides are TGTGCCAGCAGCGGCACCCAGGGGCCCACCTACGAGCAGTACTTC.

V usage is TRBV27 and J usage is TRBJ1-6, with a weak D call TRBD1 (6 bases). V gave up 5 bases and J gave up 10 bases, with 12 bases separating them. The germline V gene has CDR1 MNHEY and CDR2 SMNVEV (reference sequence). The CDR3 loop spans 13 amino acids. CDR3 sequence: CASSVTGLSPLHF. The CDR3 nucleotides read TGTGCCAGCAGTGTCACAGGGTTATCACCCCTCCACTTT.

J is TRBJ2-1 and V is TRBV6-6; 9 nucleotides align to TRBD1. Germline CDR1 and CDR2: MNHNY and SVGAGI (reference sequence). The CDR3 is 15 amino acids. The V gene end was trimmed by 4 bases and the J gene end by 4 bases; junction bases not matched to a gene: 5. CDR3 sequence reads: CASSLSGTGYNEQFF. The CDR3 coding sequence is TGTGCCAGCAGTTTATCCGGGACAGGGTACAATGAGCAGTTCTTC.

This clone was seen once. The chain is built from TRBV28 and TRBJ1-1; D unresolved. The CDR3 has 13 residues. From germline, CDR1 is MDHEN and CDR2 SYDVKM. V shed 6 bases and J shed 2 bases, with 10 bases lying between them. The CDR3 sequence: CASSSTPNTEAFF. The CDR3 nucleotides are TGTGCCAGCAGCTCCACACCTAACACTGAAGCTTTCTTT.

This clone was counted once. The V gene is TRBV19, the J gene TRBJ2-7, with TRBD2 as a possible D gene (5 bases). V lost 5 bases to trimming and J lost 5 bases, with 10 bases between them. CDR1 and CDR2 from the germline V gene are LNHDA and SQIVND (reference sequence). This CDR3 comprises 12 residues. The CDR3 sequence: CASSEGMNEQYF. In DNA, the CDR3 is TGTGCCAGTAGTGAGGGAATGAACGAGCAGTACTTC.

CDR3 coding DNA: TGCGCCAGCAGCCGAGAGCAAGTATCGAACACCGGGGAGCTGTTTTTT. The encoded protein is CASSREQVSNTGELFF. This sequence joins TRBV5-1 and TRBJ2-2; D unresolved. There are 16 residues in the CDR3. Germline values: CDR1 SGHRS, CDR2 YFSETQ. V lost 4 bases, J lost 0 bases, and 13 bases lay in between.

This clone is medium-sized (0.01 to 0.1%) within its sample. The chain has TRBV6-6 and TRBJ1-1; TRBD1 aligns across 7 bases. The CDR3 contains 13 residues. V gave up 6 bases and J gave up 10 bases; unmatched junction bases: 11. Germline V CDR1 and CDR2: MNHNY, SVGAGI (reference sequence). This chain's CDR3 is CASRPPTGVGAFF. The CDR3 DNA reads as TGTGCCAGCAGACCCCCCACAGGGGTAGGAGCTTTCTTT.

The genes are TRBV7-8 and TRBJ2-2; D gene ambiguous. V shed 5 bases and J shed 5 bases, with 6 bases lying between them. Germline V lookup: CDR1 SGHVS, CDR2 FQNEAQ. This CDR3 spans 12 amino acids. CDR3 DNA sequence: TGTGCCAGCAGCCCCCCAACCGGGGAGCTGTTTTTT. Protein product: CASSPPTGELFF.

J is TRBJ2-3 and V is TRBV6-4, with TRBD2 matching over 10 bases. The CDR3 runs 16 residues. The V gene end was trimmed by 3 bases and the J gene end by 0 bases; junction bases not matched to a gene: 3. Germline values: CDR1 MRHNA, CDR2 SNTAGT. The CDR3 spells CASSELAGESTDTQYF. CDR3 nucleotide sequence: TGTGCCAGCAGTGAGCTAGCGGGAGAGAGCACAGATACGCAGTATTTT.

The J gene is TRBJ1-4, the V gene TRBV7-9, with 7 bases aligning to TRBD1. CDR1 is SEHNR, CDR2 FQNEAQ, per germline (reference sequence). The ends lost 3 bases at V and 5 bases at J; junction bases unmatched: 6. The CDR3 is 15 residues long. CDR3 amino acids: CASSFTGATNEKLFF. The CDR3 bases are TGTGCCAGCAGCTTTACAGGGGCGACAAATGAAAAACTGTTTTTT.

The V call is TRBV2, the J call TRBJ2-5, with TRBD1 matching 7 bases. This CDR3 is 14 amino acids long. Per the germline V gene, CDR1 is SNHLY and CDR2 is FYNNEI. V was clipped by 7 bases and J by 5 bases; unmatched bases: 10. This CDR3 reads CASKDRVVRETQYF. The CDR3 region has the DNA TGTGCCAGCAAAGACAGGGTAGTCAGGGAGACCCAGTACTTC.

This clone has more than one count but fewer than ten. CDR3 sequence reads: CASSQSSYEQYF. CDR3 nucleotide sequence: TGTGCCAGCAGCCAATCCTCCTACGAGCAGTACTTC. This rearrangement joins TRBV7-2 to TRBJ2-7; no clear D. CDR3 length: 12 residues. Germline V gene data show CDR1 as SGHTA and CDR2 as FQGNSA. V was pared by 5 bases and J by 0 bases, with 5 bases between.

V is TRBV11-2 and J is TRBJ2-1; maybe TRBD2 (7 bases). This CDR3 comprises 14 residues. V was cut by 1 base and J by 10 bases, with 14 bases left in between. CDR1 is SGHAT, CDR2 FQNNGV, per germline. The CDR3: CASSLAHAGAEQFF. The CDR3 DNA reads TGTGCCAGCAGCTTAGCACATGCGGGGGCGGAGCAGTTCTTC.

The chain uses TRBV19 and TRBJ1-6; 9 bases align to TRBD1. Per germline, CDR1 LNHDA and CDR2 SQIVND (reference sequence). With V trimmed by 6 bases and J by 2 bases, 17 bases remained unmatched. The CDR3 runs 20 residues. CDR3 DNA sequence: TGTGCCAGTAGGGGGAGAACCGGGACAGGGACAGGAACCTATAATTCACCCCTCCACTTT. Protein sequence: CASRGRTGTGTGTYNSPLHF.

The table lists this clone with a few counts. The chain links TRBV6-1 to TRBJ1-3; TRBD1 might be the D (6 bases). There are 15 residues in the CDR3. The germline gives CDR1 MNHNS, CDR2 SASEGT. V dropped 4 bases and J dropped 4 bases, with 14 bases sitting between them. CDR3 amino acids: CASSGVTGFGNTIYF. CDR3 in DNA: TGTGCCAGCAGTGGGGTCACAGGGTTCGGAAACACCATATATTTT.

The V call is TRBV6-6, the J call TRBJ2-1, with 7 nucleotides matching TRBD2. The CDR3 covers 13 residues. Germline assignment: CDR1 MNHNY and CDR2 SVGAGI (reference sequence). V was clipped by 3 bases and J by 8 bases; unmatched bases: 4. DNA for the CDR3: TGTGCCAGCAGTTATCTGGCGGGGGATGAGCAGTTCTTC. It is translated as CASSYLAGDEQFF.

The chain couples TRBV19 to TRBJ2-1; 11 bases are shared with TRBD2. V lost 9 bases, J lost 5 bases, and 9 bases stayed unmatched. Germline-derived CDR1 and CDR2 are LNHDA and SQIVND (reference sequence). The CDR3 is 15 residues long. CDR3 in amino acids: CASRIAGGANNEQFF. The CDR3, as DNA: TGTGCCAGCCGGATAGCGGGAGGGGCGAACAATGAGCAGTTCTTC.